The rows below give T cell receptor beta chains drawn from one sample of a study of shared clonotypes between healthy human individuals. Generated by immunoSEQ multiplex PCR, the TCRdb table keeps only in-frame clones and is missing some. The sample has roughly 500,000 clones; 70% to 80% are singletons. The specimen was PBMCs. The receptors come from a woman between 40 and 50 years old in good health. Some clones in this sample may be carry-over from other donors' samples. CDR3s include the opening cysteine and the closing phenylalanine or tryptophan. A D gene is named only where the DNA matches it firmly.

v_call	d_call	j_call	cdr3_aa
TRBV27	NA	TRBJ1-2	CASSFVGNYGYTF
TRBV30	NA	TRBJ1-1	CAWSARVNTEAFF
TRBV2	NA	TRBJ2-5	CASQAGWETQYF
TRBV10-1	NA	TRBJ1-4	CASSQNVGANEKLFF
TRBV5-4	TRBD1	TRBJ1-2	CASSQGGTGGIYGYTF
TRBV12-5	TRBD2	TRBJ2-1	CASGLVTGGLYEQFF
TRBV11-2	NA	TRBJ1-1	CASSLSRPSTEAFF
TRBV6-1	TRBD1	TRBJ2-7	CASQDRGLYEQYF
TRBV7-3	TRBD1	TRBJ2-1	CASSRDRGRHEQFF
TRBV6-5	TRBD2	TRBJ2-7	CASSPGLASGEQYF
TRBV7-8	NA	TRBJ2-2	CASSLVRTGELFF
TRBV9	TRBD2	TRBJ2-1	CASSAGTSGSSYNEQFF
TRBV2	TRBD1	TRBJ2-1	CASSPPRRTGKDNEQFF